These T cell receptor beta chains were read from a single sample in a study of T cell responses to AZD1222 COVID-19 vaccine. TCRdb's copy holds only in-frame clones and misses some; the assay was immunoSEQ multiplex PCR. The sample gives more than 85,000 clones, about 80% of which show up once; about 5% is in the top ten. The sequenced sample was peripheral blood, obtained on day 0 of AZD1222 vaccination. The receptors derive from an adult in good health. Each CDR3 is given with its conserved first and last residue.

j_call | v_call | cdr3_aa
TRBJ1-4 | TRBV4-3 | CASSQGHGGEKLFF
TRBJ2-1 | TRBV18 | CASSPMTGSNEQFF
TRBJ2-1 | TRBV6-1 | CASSERQGPLLF
TRBJ1-4 | TRBV6-5 | CASSLRTEREKLFF
TRBJ1-5 | TRBV5-1 | CASSWTGASNQPQHF
TRBJ2-5 | TRBV2 | CASRLAGGQETQYF
TRBJ2-7 | TRBV3-1/TRBV3-2 | CASSLESYEQYF
TRBJ2-2 | TRBV19 | CASSTKGRRTGELFF
TRBJ2-3 | TRBV5-1 | CASSRLASTDTQYF
TRBJ2-5 | TRBV7-8 | CASSLVLETQYF
TRBJ2-7 | TRBV7-2 | CASSFGVPPTYEQYF
TRBJ1-2 | TRBV6-2/TRBV6-3 | CASSAYMEGGYTF
TRBJ2-3 | TRBV11-3 | CASSYTSTGADTQYF
TRBJ1-4 | TRBV15 | CATSRDVRADEKLFF
TRBJ2-2 | TRBV5-1 | CASMKGSNTGELFF
TRBJ2-1 | TRBV6-1 | CASSEVGRSYNEQFF
TRBJ1-6 | TRBV6-5 | CASSYGGGYSPLHF
TRBJ2-2 | TRBV4-3 | CASSQEPPGGEVTGELFF
TRBJ2-1 | TRBV7-3 | CASSPQPSTGTGFDEQFF
TRBJ2-1 | TRBV7-3 | CASSFDSNEQFF
TRBJ1-6 | TRBV4-2 | CASSQDITGVGSPLHF
TRBJ2-7 | TRBV4-1 | CASSQAHGGEQYF
TRBJ1-2 | TRBV12-3/TRBV12-4 | CASRLQGRGYTF
TRBJ1-3 | TRBV10-3 | CAISESGPPWNTIYF
TRBJ2-7 | TRBV5-1 | CASSPDVSYEQYF
TRBJ1-2 | TRBV18 | CASSLGQGTNYGYTF
TRBJ1-1 | TRBV5-6 | CASSLHRGTEAFF
TRBJ1-2 | TRBV5-1 | CASSLESGAGYTF
TRBJ1-4 | TRBV18 | CASSPRGQTNEKLFF
TRBJ2-2 | TRBV27 | CASSLTGFNTGELFF
TRBJ1-4 | TRBV19 | CASSQTGATTNEKLFF
TRBJ2-7 | TRBV2 | CASHGRGRYEQYF
TRBJ2-1 | TRBV7-2 | CASSPGLAGGPYNEQFF
TRBJ1-3 | TRBV7-2 | CASSVNVGNTIYF
TRBJ1-1 | TRBV5-4 | CASSPRAGLNTEAFF
TRBJ1-6 | TRBV9 | CASSVVGDIDSPLHF
TRBJ1-2 | TRBV6-5 | CASSLLEDPYYGYTF
TRBJ1-1 | TRBV18 | CASSPTGQGVTEAFF
TRBJ2-1 | TRBV6-5 | CASSSIVNEQFF
TRBJ2-1 | TRBV6-2/TRBV6-3 | CASSFSFRGWWQNEQFF
TRBJ1-1 | TRBV18 | CASSPLRANTEAFF
TRBJ1-2 | TRBV11-2 | CASSAGTANYGYTF
TRBJ2-3 | TRBV9 | CASSVEVPDTQYF
TRBJ1-2 | TRBV7-9 | CASSLASPNYGYTF